The clone carrying this T cell receptor (beta chain) came up once. What it recognizes is unknown. This table comes from immunoSEQ multiplex PCR, and its TCRdb copy is limited to in-frame clones, with some not included. In the table there are fewer than 90,000 clones, less than 95% of which are singletons. This CDR3 has 15 amino acids. V lost 1 base to trimming and J lost 4 bases, with 13 bases between them. Germline lookup yields CDR1 LGHNA and CDR2 YNFKEQ. These data belong to a study of cytomegalovirus exposure and HLA in healthy donors. Study-level points and caveats: First-cohort TCR clusters tended to co-occur in the roughly 120 validation repertoires, a later analysis found.

Sequenced: PBMCs. This receptor was identified in a woman aged 18-35 years in good health and CMV-seropositive. The rearrangement uses TRBV4-2 and TRBJ2-5; tentative D call: TRBD2 (6 bases). The CDR3 coding sequence is TGTGCCAGCAGCCAAGCTATTGGGGGAGGAGAGACCCAGTACTTC. This encodes CASSQAIGGGETQYF.